This T cell receptor beta chain derives from a study of T cell responses to AZD1222 COVID-19 vaccine. Here immunoSEQ multiplex PCR was the method, and the copy in TCRdb shows in-frame clones only, minus some. Of some 150,000 clones in the sample, 70% to 90% were seen once. This clone was counted only a few times. The V gene lost 2 bases and the J gene lost 6 bases, with 10 bases spanning the gap. CDR3 length: 13 residues. Germline lookup yields CDR1 LGHNA and CDR2 YNFKEQ. This clonotype was sampled from an adult who received the MenACWY meningococcal vaccine as a control. The material sequenced was peripheral blood, taken 28 days after the second dose of the MenACWY control vaccine. The chain links TRBV4-2 to TRBJ2-5; the D gene is possibly TRBD1 (6 bases). CDR3 nucleotide sequence: TGTGCCAGCAGCCAATTCAGGGGCCAGACCCAGTACTTC. Translated: CASSQFRGQTQYF.